This T cell receptor (beta chain) was found in a study of cytomegalovirus exposure and HLA in healthy donors. Regarding the study as a whole: Segments of the TCR beta V type were, in most cases, productive about 87% or about 30% of the time in an earlier analysis. Several of the most significant clusters appeared linked to common viral pathogens, based on a later analysis. A cluster of highly shared sequence variants was likely a sequencing artifact. The study reported that TCR beta sequences accurately predicted HLA-A and HLA-B alleles in most subjects.

V was trimmed by 1 base and J by 6 bases, leaving 12 bases between them. Germline V CDR1 and CDR2: MNHNS, SASEGT. This CDR3 contains 14 residues. A multiplex PCR was run with 60 Vbeta primers and 13 Jbeta primers. Measured with immunoSEQ multiplex PCR; TCRdb has only the in-frame clones, and not every one. The sample lists about 120,000 clones, 74% occurring once. As regards this clone: What it recognizes is unknown.

The specimen was PBMCs. This clonotype was obtained from a man in his thirties or forties in good health and CMV-seropositive. The chain has TRBV6-1 and TRBJ1-1; unclear D gene. CDR3 loop: CASSEVRGAPEAFF. The CDR3 DNA reads as TGTGCCAGCAGTGAAGTTCGGGGTGCCCCTGAAGCTTTCTTT.